This T cell receptor beta chain was observed in a study of blood T cells in healthy people across ages. Together with a sample-barcoded 5' primer, a J-beta primer mix was included in a second PCR lasting roughly 6 to 12 cycles. Every individual sample yielded 2.5 million or more paired-end reads (each containing CDR3). TCRdb processed the 5' RACE reads anew with MiXCR; each CDR3 protein has one entry. The data show about 680,000 distinct CDR3 sequences, about half seen once. As to this clonotype: The antigen is unknown.

Study results and limitations: With age, beta diversity per million T cells declined roughly linearly, significantly by 30 to 40. When set beside aged donors, long-lived donors presented more naive CD4+ cells and higher diversity.

The CDR3 covers 14 residues. Germline-derived CDR1 and CDR2 are SGHTA and FQGTGA. V shed 4 bases and J shed 4 bases, with 11 bases lying between them. This clonotype was sampled from an older woman in good health. This rearrangement joins TRBV7-3 to TRBJ2-1; D not certain. Sample: blood. The chain's CDR3 is CASSSSPGYNEQFF. DNA of the CDR3: TGTGCCAGCAGCTCCTCCCCCGGGTACAATGAGCAGTTCTTC. Complete variable domain (other parts from reference TRBV7-3 and TRBJ2-1): GAGVSQTPSNKVTEKGKYVELRCDPISGHTALYWYRQSLGQGPEFLIYFQGTGAADDSGLPNDRFFAVRPEGSVSTLKIQRTERGDSAVYLCASSSSPGYNEQFFGPGTRLTVL.